The T cell receptor beta chain described here comes from a study of sequential checkpoint blockade in melanoma. Study-level information: Both treatment sequences were followed by maintenance nivolumab.

Germline CDR1 reads SGHDT; CDR2 reads YYEEEE. There are 16 residues in the CDR3. Profiled with immunoSEQ multiplex PCR; TCRdb holds only in-frame clones, not every one. The data hold fewer than 25,000 clones, with 80% observed a single time. Noted treatment: randomized to nivolumab then ipilimumab (arm A) or the reverse (arm B). Patients had received no earlier DNA-damaging chemotherapy. From thawed PBMCs, live CD3+CD8+ cells negative for CD19 and CD56 were sorted. The genes are TRBV5-6 and TRBJ2-5; TRBD2 aligns across 8 bases. The J call may be faulty, since TRBJ2-7 better matches the DNA end. The source was CD8+ T cells sorted from blood (inferred from file names), collected from a patient given nivolumab and ipilimumab in sequence. The source of this sequence is a human donor with melanoma. In DNA, the CDR3 is TGTGCCAGCAGCTCAACGGGGCGGGAGGAAGACTACGAGCAGTACTTC. Encoded protein: CASSSTGREEDYEQYF.